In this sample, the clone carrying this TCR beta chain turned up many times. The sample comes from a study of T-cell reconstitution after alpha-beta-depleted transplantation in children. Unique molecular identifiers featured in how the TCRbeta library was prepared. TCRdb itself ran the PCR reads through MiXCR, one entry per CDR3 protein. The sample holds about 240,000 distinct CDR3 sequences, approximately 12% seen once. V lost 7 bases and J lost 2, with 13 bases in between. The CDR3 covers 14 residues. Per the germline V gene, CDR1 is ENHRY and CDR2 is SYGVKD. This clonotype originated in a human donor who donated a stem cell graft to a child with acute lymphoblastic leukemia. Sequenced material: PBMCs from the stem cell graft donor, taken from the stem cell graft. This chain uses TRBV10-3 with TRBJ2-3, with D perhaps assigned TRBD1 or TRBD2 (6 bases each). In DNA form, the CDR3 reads TGTGCCATCAAGGGGGGTCTTCCCACAGATACGCAGTATTTT. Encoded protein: CAIKGGLPTDTQYF.